The 3 T cell receptor beta chains reported below all come from one sample, sequenced in a study of shared clonotypes between healthy human individuals (TCRdb year 2020). Library preparation employed the immunoSEQ multiplex PCR assay. TCRdb retrieved this table from immuneACCESS and kept in-frame rearrangements only. Not all clones are present; in checked studies, unresolved V genes account for under half, and no reason is known for the remainder. For this sample the table gives about 2.3 million clones, of which under 95% were detected only once. In total, the top ten clones hold approximately 0.4% of the sample. The sample comprised naive CD4+ T cells from PBMCs. This specimen's cell subset or site label, per the study, means: CD45RA+ positively selected. These receptors all stem from a young man in good health. Some clones in this sample may be carry-over from other donors' samples.

This clone was detected only once. The V gene is TRBV5-1, the J gene TRBJ2-7, with D possibly being TRBD1 or TRBD2 (6 bases each). The ends were cut back, 3 bases at V and 3 bases at J, with 16 bases in the middle. Germline V gene data show CDR1 as SGHRS and CDR2 as YFSETQ. The length of the CDR3 is 15 residues. The chain's CDR3 is CASSSRGQAVYEQYF. DNA of the CDR3: TGCGCCAGCAGCTCGCGGGGACAAGCCGTCTACGAGCAGTACTTC.

V and J are TRBV5-1 and TRBJ2-7; 8 positions match TRBD1. The CDR3 runs 15 residues. Germline V gives CDR1 SGHRS, CDR2 YFSETQ. The ends lost 0 bases at V and 5 bases at J; junction bases unmatched: 7. The CDR3 sequence: CASSLGQGPWDEQYF. The DNA of the CDR3 is TGCGCCAGCAGCTTGGGACAGGGGCCTTGGGACGAGCAGTACTTC.

V and J are TRBV7-3 and TRBJ2-3; 7 bases line up with TRBD1. Germline lookup yields CDR1 SGHTA and CDR2 FQGTGA. The CDR3 is 16 amino acids. V was pared by 5 bases and J by 4 bases, with 12 bases of the junction left unmatched. CDR3 in amino acids: CASSEGTAPRSDTQYF. For the CDR3, the DNA is TGTGCCAGCAGCGAGGGGACAGCTCCGAGATCAGATACGCAGTATTTT.